This paragraph reports one T cell receptor beta chain. Other DNA sequences in this specimen translate into the identical CDR3. TCRdb's copy holds only in-frame clones and misses some; the assay was immunoSEQ multiplex PCR. Here the sample spans about 88,000 clones, 85% being singletons. The source of the sample is a study of OX40 agonist ivuxolimab in advanced cancers. Study in general: Ivuxolimab, which is an agonistic anti-OX40 (CD134) antibody, was administered to the patients. From roughly 20 to 79 years was the age range, with a mean of roughly 59 years, and about 83% were male. Previous treatment with anti-PD-1, anti-PD-L1 or anti-CTLA-4 therapy was allowed; about 37% had received some.

Germline CDR1 KGHSH, CDR2 LQKENI. V lost 3 bases and J lost 1; bases outside the gene matches: 4. This CDR3 contains 15 residues. Sequenced here: CD4+ or CD8+ T cells sorted from blood, sampled in a trial of the OX40 agonist ivuxolimab. The receptor comes from an adult with an advanced solid tumor such as melanoma, head and neck, liver or kidney cancer. The V call is TRBV18, the J call TRBJ2-3; 7 bases fit TRBD1. CDR3 in amino acids: CASSPSDRGTDTQYF. CDR3 DNA sequence: TGTGCCAGCTCACCCTCCGACAGGGGCACAGATACGCAGTATTTT.